These 12 T cell receptor beta chains were all obtained from the same sample, sequenced in a study of T-cell reconstitution after alpha-beta-depleted transplantation in children. TCRbeta library preparation incorporated unique molecular identifiers. TCRdb independently ran MiXCR on the PCR reads; one entry per CDR3 protein. This sample has roughly 570,000 distinct CDR3 sequences, with around 27% found just once. The specimen comprised PBMCs, sampled before TCRalphabeta/CD19-depleted stem cell transplant. All receptors derive from a boy under two years old with Wiskott-Aldrich syndrome, due to receive a stem cell transplant.

The genes are TRBV12-3 or TRBV12-4 and TRBJ2-5; tentatively, D is TRBD2 (5 bases). V lost 2 bases, J lost 0 bases, and 13 bases lay in between. This CDR3 spans 16 amino acids. The CDR3 coding sequence is TGTGCCAGCAGTTTAAGGCAAATCGGGGACCAAGAGACCCAGTACTTC. Amino acid sequence: CASSLRQIGDQETQYF.

This clonotype has more than one count but fewer than ten. The CDR3 loop reads CASSGGIKGGEQYF. Here the CDR3 DNA reads TGCGCCAGCAGCGGCGGGATAAAAGGGGGCGAGCAGTACTTC. The V and J genes are TRBV5-1 and TRBJ2-7; TRBD1 or TRBD2 may be the D gene (6 bases each). V was pared by 4 bases and J by 6 bases, with 17 bases between. The CDR3 runs to 14 residues. Germline CDR1 reads SGHRS; CDR2 reads YFSETQ.

The V gene is TRBV5-1, the J gene TRBJ2-1; 9 bases match TRBD2. V was pared by 0 bases and J by 1 base, with 8 bases of the junction left unmatched. The germline V gene has CDR1 SGHRS and CDR2 YFSETQ. The CDR3 sequence is 18 residues long. The CDR3 DNA reads as TGCGCCAGCAGCTTGGTTAATAGCGGGAGCGGGTCCTACAATGAGCAGTTCTTC. It yields the protein CASSLVNSGSGSYNEQFF.

CDR3 amino acids: CSATGGSGNSYEQYF. DNA of the CDR3: TGCAGTGCTACTGGGGGTAGCGGGAACTCCTACGAGCAGTACTTC. This chain joins TRBV20-1 and TRBJ2-7; 8 nucleotides line up with TRBD2. CDR1 and CDR2 from the germline V gene are DFQATT and SNEGSKA (reference sequence). This CDR3 has 15 amino acids. Trimming at V came to 4 bases and at J to 0 bases, leaving 8 bases not matched to a gene.

The chain is built from TRBV20-1 and TRBJ2-5; 7 bases align to TRBD2. The germline V gene has CDR1 DFQATT and CDR2 SNEGSKA (reference sequence). Losses at the gene ends were 6 bases for V and 5 bases for J; bases not matched to a gene: 15. The CDR3 totals 15 residues. The CDR3 reads CSAHAGVGVHETQYF. Here the CDR3 DNA reads TGCAGTGCCCATGCGGGGGTAGGCGTACACGAGACCCAGTACTTC.

The rearrangement joins TRBV5-1 to TRBJ2-1; D is ambiguous. V was shortened by 0 bases and J by 5 bases, with 9 bases between the two germline ends. The CDR3 consists of 14 residues. Germline V gene data show CDR1 as SGHRS and CDR2 as YFSETQ. CDR3 in amino acids: CASSLGLGHNEQFF. CDR3 nucleotide sequence: TGCGCCAGCAGCTTGGGACTCGGTCACAATGAGCAGTTCTTC.

The sample holds a few counts of this clonotype. V is TRBV10-3 and J is TRBJ2-5, with 8 nucleotides matching TRBD1. CDR1 and CDR2 (germline): ENHRY, SYGVKD. The CDR3 length is 14 residues. V shed 10 bases and J 7 bases; nucleotides not matched to a gene: 14. The CDR3 reads CATRPAGGFGTQYF. CDR3 DNA: TGTGCCACCAGACCTGCAGGGGGCTTTGGGACCCAGTACTTC.

In its sample, this clonotype was seen a few times. The chain is built from TRBV5-1 and TRBJ2-1, with 8 nucleotides matching TRBD1. The CDR3 loop spans 17 amino acids. From germline, CDR1 is SGHRS and CDR2 YFSETQ. V lost 4 bases to trimming and J lost 3 bases; unmatched junction nucleotides: 12. The CDR3 here is CASSGGLDRAYYNEQFF. The DNA of the CDR3 is TGCGCCAGCAGCGGGGGGTTGGACAGGGCGTACTACAATGAGCAGTTCTTC. The full variable domain, rest sourced from reference TRBV5-1 and TRBJ2-1, is KAGVTQTPRYLIKTRGQQVTLSCSPISGHRSVSWYQQTPGQGLQFLFEYFSETQRNKGNFPGRFSGRQFSNSRSEMNVSTLELGDSALYLCASSGGLDRAYYNEQFFGPGTRLTVL.

The gene calls are TRBV5-7 and TRBJ2-1; 9 positions match TRBD1. TRBV5-7 is designated an ORF whose function remains uncertain. With V trimmed by 1 base and J by 6 bases, 11 bases remained unmatched. CDR3 length: 17 amino acids. The CDR3 nucleotides read TGTGCCAGCAGCTTGAGGGGACGGGACAGGGTCCCCAATGAGCAGTTCTTC. Translated, it gives CASSLRGRDRVPNEQFF.

This clonotype has only a few counts. The chain is built from TRBV10-3 and TRBJ2-1; no clear D gene. Germline CDR1 is ENHRY and CDR2 is SYGVKD. Trimming removed 3 bases at V and 8 bases at J, with 8 bases between. This CDR3 is 12 amino acids long. The CDR3 DNA is TGTGCCATCAGTGAATGGGTAGATGAGCAGTTCTTC. Its translation is CAISEWVDEQFF.

The table lists this clonotype with a few counts. The chain has TRBV20-1 and TRBJ2-3; 7 bases match TRBD2. After removal of 2 bases from V and 1 base from J, the junction contained 3 bases not matched to a gene. The CDR3 is 14 residues long. The V gene's germline CDR1 is DFQATT and CDR2 SNEGSKA (reference sequence). The CDR3 loop is CSARREDRTDTQYF. For the CDR3, the DNA is TGCAGTGCTAGACGGGAGGACCGCACAGATACGCAGTATTTT.

This clonotype was seen only a few times. The chain couples TRBV15 to TRBJ2-1, with D possibly TRBD2 on 6 matching bases. V lost 3 bases and J 1 base, leaving 10 bases between the germline ends. The germline V gene encodes CDR1 LNHNV and CDR2 YYDKDF (reference sequence). This CDR3 has 15 residues. The CDR3 DNA is TGTGCCACCAGCAGGGGTAGCGGATCCTACAATGAGCAGTTCTTC. Protein: CATSRGSGSYNEQFF.